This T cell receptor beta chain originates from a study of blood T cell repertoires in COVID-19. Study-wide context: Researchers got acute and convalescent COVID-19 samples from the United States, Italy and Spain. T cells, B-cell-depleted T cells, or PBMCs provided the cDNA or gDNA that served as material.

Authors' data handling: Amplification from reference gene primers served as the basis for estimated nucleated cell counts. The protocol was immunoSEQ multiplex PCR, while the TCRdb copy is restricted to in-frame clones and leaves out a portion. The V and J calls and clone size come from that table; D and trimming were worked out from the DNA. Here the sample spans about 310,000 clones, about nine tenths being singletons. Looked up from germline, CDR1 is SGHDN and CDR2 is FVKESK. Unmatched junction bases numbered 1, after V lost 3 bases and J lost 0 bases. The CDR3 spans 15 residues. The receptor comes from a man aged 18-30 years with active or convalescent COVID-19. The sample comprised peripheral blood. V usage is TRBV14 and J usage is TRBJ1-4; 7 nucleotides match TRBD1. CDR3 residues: CASSQDRTTNEKLFF. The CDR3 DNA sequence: TGTGCCAGCAGCCAGGACAGGACAACTAATGAAAAACTGTTTTTT.